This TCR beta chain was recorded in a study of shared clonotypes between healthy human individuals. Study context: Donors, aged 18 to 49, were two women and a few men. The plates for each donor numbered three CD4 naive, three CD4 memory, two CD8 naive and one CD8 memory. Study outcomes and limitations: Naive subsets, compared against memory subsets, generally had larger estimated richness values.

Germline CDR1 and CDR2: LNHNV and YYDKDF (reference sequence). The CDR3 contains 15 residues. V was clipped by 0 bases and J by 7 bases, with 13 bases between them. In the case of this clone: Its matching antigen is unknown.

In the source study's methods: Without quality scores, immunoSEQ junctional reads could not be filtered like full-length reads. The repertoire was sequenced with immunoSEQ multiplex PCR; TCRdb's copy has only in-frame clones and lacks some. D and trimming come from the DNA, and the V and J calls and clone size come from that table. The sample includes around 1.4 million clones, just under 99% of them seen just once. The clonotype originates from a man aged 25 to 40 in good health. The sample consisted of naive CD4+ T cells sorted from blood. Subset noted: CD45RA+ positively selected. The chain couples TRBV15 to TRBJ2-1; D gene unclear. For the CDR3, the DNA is TGTGCCACCAGCAGAGATGGAGTGGGTAGAAATGAGCAGTTCTTC. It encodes CATSRDGVGRNEQFF.